The 29 T cell receptor beta chains reported below all come from one sample, sequenced in a study of T cell responses to AZD1222 COVID-19 vaccine. TCRdb keeps only in-frame clones here, not all; method: immunoSEQ multiplex PCR. The table includes 77,000 or so clones, 75% to 90% detected once. Sequenced material: peripheral blood, taken on day 0 of AZD1222 vaccination. The source of these receptors is an adult in good health.

The chain uses TRBV28 and TRBJ2-4; 8 bases are shared with TRBD2. The CDR3 totals 17 residues. The V segment lost 6 bases and the J segment 4 bases; nucleotides outside the gene matches: 14. The V gene's germline CDR1 is MDHEN and CDR2 SYDVKM. Here the CDR3 DNA reads TGTGCCAGCAGCATAAACTTTGCGGGGGGAGGGAAAAACATTCAGTACTTC. Its translation: CASSINFAGGGKNIQYF.

J is TRBJ2-3 and V is TRBV3-1 (or the pseudogene TRBV3-2), with D possibly being TRBD1 (5 bases). Per germline, CDR1 LGHDT and CDR2 YNNKEL (reference sequence). The CDR3 has 17 residues. Trimming cost V 2 bases and J 1 base, with 16 bases left between them. The CDR3 spells CASSQFGAEHRTDTQYF. CDR3 sequence (DNA): TGTGCCAGCAGCCAATTTGGGGCGGAGCACCGCACAGATACGCAGTATTTT.

The CDR3: CASSPLGAGAIYGYTF. The CDR3 DNA sequence: TGTGCCAGCAGCCCATTAGGGGCAGGCGCCATCTATGGCTACACCTTC. The chain uses TRBV21-1 and TRBJ1-2; the D call in the table, TRBD1, was not verified against the DNA. TRBV21-1 is annotated as a pseudogene. The CDR3 loop spans 16 amino acids.

The V call is TRBV7-9, the J call TRBJ1-2; no clear D gene. The CDR3 runs 11 residues. The V gene lost 8 bases and the J gene lost 7 bases, with 11 bases spanning the gap. CDR1 is SEHNR and CDR2 is FQNEAQ in the germline V gene (reference sequence). CDR3 protein: CASDVRVGYTF. In DNA, the CDR3 is TGTGCCAGCGACGTGAGGGTTGGCTACACCTTC.

The V and J genes are TRBV7-6 and TRBJ2-1, with unresolved D. Germline V gives CDR1 SGHVS, CDR2 FNYEAQ. V was trimmed by 0 bases and J by 4 bases, leaving 13 bases between them. The CDR3 length is 16 residues. The CDR3 loop reads CASSLARLRNYNEQFF. CDR3 DNA: TGTGCCAGCAGCTTAGCGAGGTTAAGAAATTACAATGAGCAGTTCTTC.

The chain employs TRBV5-6 and TRBJ1-1; D gene ambiguous. The CDR3 runs 13 residues. CDR1 is SGHDT and CDR2 is YYEEEE in the germline V gene. The V and J ends lost 5 bases and 4 bases respectively, with 12 bases between them. The CDR3 coding sequence is TGTGCCAGCAGACGACGTCAAGGCACTGAAGCTTTCTTT. Protein: CASRRRQGTEAFF. The full variable domain, completed using reference TRBV5-6 and TRBJ1-1, is DAGVTQSPTHLIKTRGQQVTLRCSPKSGHDTVSWYQQALGQGPQFIFQYYEEEERQRGNFPDRFSGHQFPNYSSELNVNALLLGDSALYLCASRRRQGTEAFFGQGTRLTVV.

The chain links TRBV6-6 to TRBJ2-1, with 7 positions matching TRBD1. The germline gives CDR1 MNHNY, CDR2 SVGAGI (reference sequence). The CDR3 totals 14 residues. V gave up 6 bases and J gave up 12 bases; unmatched junction bases: 14. CDR3 in amino acids: CASSADRVGVGQFF. CDR3 bases: TGTGCCAGCAGCGCCGACAGGGTTGGGGTTGGGCAGTTCTTC.

The chain employs TRBV24-1 and TRBJ2-1; maybe TRBD1 (5 bases). The V gene lost 5 bases and the J gene lost 7 bases, with 14 bases spanning the gap. The CDR3 totals 14 residues. Germline CDR1 KGHDR, CDR2 SFDVKD. This CDR3 is CATSAEDNPNEQFF. The CDR3 DNA sequence: TGTGCCACCAGTGCCGAGGACAACCCGAATGAGCAGTTCTTC.

In this sample, this clone turned up once. The rearrangement links TRBV5-6 to TRBJ2-4, with 10 bases that match TRBD1. Germline V gene data show CDR1 as SGHDT and CDR2 as YYEEEE. The CDR3 runs 18 residues. V shed 4 bases, J shed 5 bases, and the junction held 15 bases outside the gene matches. In DNA form, the CDR3 reads TGTGCCAGCAGCCTGGTGGGGATCCGGGACAGGGGAGAAAACATTCAGTACTTC. It translates to CASSLVGIRDRGENIQYF. Full variable domain (remainder filled in from reference TRBV5-6 and TRBJ2-4): DAGVTQSPTHLIKTRGQQVTLRCSPKSGHDTVSWYQQALGQGPQFIFQYYEEEERQRGNFPDRFSGHQFPNYSSELNVNALLLGDSALYLCASSLVGIRDRGENIQYFGAGTRLSVL.

The CDR3 protein is CASSPAGIAGANEQFF. CDR3 DNA sequence: TGTGCCAGCAGCCCCGCGGGGATAGCGGGGGCCAATGAGCAGTTCTTC. V is TRBV4-2 and J is TRBJ2-1; 9 bases map to TRBD2. Germline trimming cut 4 bases from V and 6 bases from J; bases unmatched to any gene: 10. Germline V gene lookup returns CDR1 LGHNA and CDR2 YNFKEQ. This CDR3 has 16 amino acids.

The CDR3 here is CASHGRKAYEQYF. CDR3 bases: TGTGCCAGCCACGGCAGGAAGGCCTACGAGCAGTACTTC. The V and J genes are TRBV28 and TRBJ2-7, with no clear D. Trimming removed 8 bases from V and 2 bases from J, with 13 bases in between. Germline V gives CDR1 MDHEN, CDR2 SYDVKM. CDR3 length: 13 residues. The full variable domain, with the rest looked up from reference TRBV28 and TRBJ2-7, is DVKVTQSSRYLVKRTGEKVFLECVQDMDHENMFWYRQDPGLGLRLIYFSYDVKMKEKGDIPEGYSVSREKKERFSLILESASTNQTSMYLCASHGRKAYEQYFGPGTRLTVT.

This chain connects TRBV9 to TRBJ2-5; 9 bases line up with TRBD2. The CDR3 loop spans 17 amino acids. Per the germline V gene, CDR1 is SGDLS and CDR2 is YYNGEE. After removal of 4 bases from V and 1 base from J, the junction contained 11 bases not matched to a gene. CDR3 in DNA: TGTGCCAGCAGCCCAGGGTGGAGCGGGAGGCCCCAAGAGACCCAGTACTTC. It translates to CASSPGWSGRPQETQYF.

This clone was seen a single time. This CDR3 is CASAPRLAKNTGELFF. The CDR3 DNA reads as TGTGCTAGTGCCCCGCGACTAGCGAAGAACACCGGGGAGCTGTTTTTT. The genes are TRBV12-5 and TRBJ2-2; 8 bases match TRBD2. Looked up from germline, CDR1 is LGHNT and CDR2 is FRNRAP. The CDR3 covers 16 residues. V dropped 7 bases and J dropped 1; count of bases not matched to a gene: 8. Together with reference TRBV12-5 and TRBJ2-2, the CDR3 gives the full variable domain: DARVTQTPRHKVTEMGQEVTMRCQPILGHNTVFWYRQTMMQGLELLAYFRNRAPLDDSGMPKDRFSAEMPDATLATLKIQPSEPRDSAVYFCASAPRLAKNTGELFFGEGSRLTVL.

The CDR3 protein is CASSLQGATGELFF. CDR3 bases: TGTGCCAGCAGCTTGCAGGGGGCCACCGGGGAGCTGTTTTTT. V and J are TRBV5-6 and TRBJ2-2; 8 positions agree with TRBD1. CDR3 length: 14 residues. CDR1 SGHDT and CDR2 YYEEEE come from the germline V gene. V gave up 1 base and J gave up 4 bases; unmatched junction bases: 0.

The DNA of the CDR3 is TGTGCCAGCAGCTTTGGACGCGGGGGGTACAATGAGCAGTTCTTC. Translating it yields CASSFGRGGYNEQFF. The V gene is TRBV5-6, the J gene TRBJ2-1; 8 bases are a match to TRBD2. Germline values: CDR1 SGHDT, CDR2 YYEEEE. V gave up 2 bases and J gave up 4 bases; unmatched junction bases: 5. This CDR3 region has 15 residues.

The chain couples TRBV15 to TRBJ1-3, with 7 bases lining up with TRBD1. Germline values: CDR1 LNHNV, CDR2 YYDKDF (reference sequence). V shed 5 bases, J shed 9 bases, and the junction held 13 bases outside the gene matches. The CDR3 runs 15 residues. The CDR3 protein is CATSPGGATGGTIYF. CDR3 nucleotide sequence: TGTGCCACCAGCCCAGGGGGGGCAACAGGAGGCACCATATATTTT. Complete variable domain (other parts from reference TRBV15 and TRBJ1-3): DAMVIQNPRYQVTQFGKPVTLSCSQTLNHNVMYWYQQKSSQAPKLLFHYYDKDFNNEADTPDNFQSRRPNTSFCFLDIRSPGLGDTAMYLCATSPGGATGGTIYFGEGSWLTVV.

The genes are TRBV13 and TRBJ2-1; 7 nucleotides agree with TRBD2. Germline CDR1 reads PRHDT; CDR2 reads FYEKMQ (reference sequence). CDR3 length: 17 residues. V dropped 5 bases and J dropped 7; count of bases not matched to a gene: 17. For the CDR3, the DNA is TGTGCCAGCAGCGATCGAGGGGCGAGACTAGCAGGGAATGAGCAGTTCTTC. It specifies CASSDRGARLAGNEQFF.

This sequence joins TRBV27 and TRBJ2-7; D is perhaps TRBD1 or TRBD2 (6 bases each). The CDR3 extends over 13 amino acids. Trimming removed 7 bases from V and 1 base from J, with 11 bases in between. Germline V CDR1 and CDR2: MNHEY, SMNVEV (reference sequence). CDR3 bases: TGTGCCAGCACGAGGGGGGTATCCTACGAGCAGTACTTC. Amino acid sequence: CASTRGVSYEQYF.

The DNA for the CDR3 is TGTGCCAGCAGTTCGATCTACGAGCAGTACTTC. Protein product: CASSSIYEQYF. The chain is built from TRBV28 and TRBJ2-7, with D hard to call. Germline V gives CDR1 MDHEN, CDR2 SYDVKM. CDR3 length equals 11 residues. Trimming left V 4 bases short and J 3 bases short, with 4 bases between.

This rearrangement joins TRBV7-9 to TRBJ1-6, with a weak D call TRBD1 (5 bases). The germline V gene encodes CDR1 SEHNR and CDR2 FQNEAQ (reference sequence). The ends were cut back, 1 base at V and 10 bases at J, with 14 bases in the middle. The CDR3 spans 15 residues. The CDR3 DNA follows: TGTGCCAGCAGCTTAGATCCGGGGCTAAGCTCACCCCTCCACTTT. Its protein is CASSLDPGLSSPLHF.

In this sample, this clone turned up once. V and J are TRBV5-6 and TRBJ1-2, with 9 bases that match TRBD1. Germline values: CDR1 SGHDT, CDR2 YYEEEE. Losses at the gene ends were 5 bases for V and 3 bases for J; bases not matched to a gene: 5. This CDR3 comprises 14 residues. The CDR3: CASRPTGGDYGYTF. Written as DNA, the CDR3 is TGTGCCAGCAGGCCTACAGGGGGCGACTATGGCTACACCTTC. Using reference TRBV5-6 and TRBJ1-2 for the parts outside the CDR3, the full variable domain is DAGVTQSPTHLIKTRGQQVTLRCSPKSGHDTVSWYQQALGQGPQFIFQYYEEEERQRGNFPDRFSGHQFPNYSSELNVNALLLGDSALYLCASRPTGGDYGYTFGSGTRLTVV.

V usage is TRBV6-5 and J usage is TRBJ2-7; D is uncertain. Looked up from germline, CDR1 is MNHEY and CDR2 is SVGAGI. This CDR3 comprises 13 residues. Trimming stripped 10 bases from V and 0 bases from J, with 13 bases between. The CDR3 is CATARESSYEQYF. The CDR3 nucleotides are TGTGCCACCGCAAGGGAAAGCTCCTACGAGCAGTACTTC.

This clone was seen a single time. The chain is built from TRBV7-2 and TRBJ2-5; 10 bases line up with TRBD2. CDR1 and CDR2 (germline): SGHTA, FQGNSA. This CDR3 comprises 16 residues. J gave up 4 bases and V 6 bases, and 11 bases lay outside the gene matches. The CDR3 here is CASRPPLLAGVETQYF. In nucleotides, the CDR3 is TGTGCCAGCAGACCTCCCCTCCTAGCGGGAGTAGAGACCCAGTACTTC.

This rearrangement joins TRBV5-1 to TRBJ2-3; 14 nucleotides align to TRBD2. CDR3 length: 16 residues. Germline CDR1 and CDR2: SGHRS and YFSETQ. V was clipped by 3 bases and J by 6 bases; unmatched bases: 6. The CDR3 DNA reads as TGCGCCAGCAGCTGGGGGACTAGCGGGAGTGCGGATACGCAGTATTTT. Translating gives CASSWGTSGSADTQYF.

V gene TRBV7-9 combines with J gene TRBJ1-1; 9 nucleotides match TRBD1. The germline CDR1 and CDR2 sequences are SEHNR and FQNEAQ (reference sequence). J lost 1 base, V lost 4 bases, and 1 base had no gene match. This CDR3 has 14 residues. The CDR3 loop is CASSSDRGNTEAFF. The CDR3 DNA sequence: TGTGCCAGCAGCTCGGACAGGGGGAACACTGAAGCTTTCTTT. Drawing the rest from reference TRBV7-9 and TRBJ1-1, the complete variable domain is DTGVSQNPRHKITKRGQNVTFRCDPISEHNRLYWYRQTLGQGPEFLTYFQNEAQLEKSRLLSDRFSAERPKGSFSTLEIQRTEQGDSAMYLCASSSDRGNTEAFFGQGTRLTVV.

This rearrangement joins TRBV18 to TRBJ2-5; the match to TRBD2 covers 11 bases. This CDR3 region has 16 residues. Trimming removed 3 bases from V and 2 bases from J; junction bases left unmatched: 5. Germline V gene sequence: CDR1 KGHSH, CDR2 LQKENI. CDR3 residues: CASSPIAGGSQETQYF. The CDR3 DNA is TGTGCCAGCTCACCGATAGCGGGAGGGTCGCAAGAGACCCAGTACTTC.

The count of this clone is one. The rearrangement joins TRBV6-5 to TRBJ1-5, with a possible D match to TRBD1 (5 bases). The CDR3 extends over 14 amino acids. Germline loops: CDR1 MNHEY, CDR2 SVGAGI. V lost 8 bases to trimming and J lost 0 bases, with 11 bases between them. The CDR3 here is CASDSHYSNQPQHF. The CDR3 DNA reads as TGTGCCAGCGACAGCCACTATAGCAATCAGCCCCAGCATTTT.

The rearrangement links TRBV7-9 to TRBJ2-7; D tentatively reads TRBD1 or TRBD2 (5 bases each). This CDR3 comprises 15 residues. The germline CDR1 and CDR2 sequences are SEHNR and FQNEAQ (reference sequence). V was pared by 5 bases and J by 4 bases, with 18 bases between. As DNA, the CDR3 is TGTGCCAGCAGCCAACCGGGTCTCGGGGCATACGAGCAGTACTTC. Amino acid sequence: CASSQPGLGAYEQYF.

This clone was recorded only once. V gene TRBV4-3 combines with J gene TRBJ2-3; D is unclear. The CDR3 is 17 amino acids. CDR1 and CDR2 (germline): LGHNA, YSLEER. Trimming took off 0 bases at V and 5 bases at J, with 18 bases between the two ends. CDR3 region: CASSQEGASLYRDTQYF. DNA of the CDR3: TGCGCCAGCAGCCAAGAGGGTGCTAGTCTCTACAGAGATACGCAGTATTTT.